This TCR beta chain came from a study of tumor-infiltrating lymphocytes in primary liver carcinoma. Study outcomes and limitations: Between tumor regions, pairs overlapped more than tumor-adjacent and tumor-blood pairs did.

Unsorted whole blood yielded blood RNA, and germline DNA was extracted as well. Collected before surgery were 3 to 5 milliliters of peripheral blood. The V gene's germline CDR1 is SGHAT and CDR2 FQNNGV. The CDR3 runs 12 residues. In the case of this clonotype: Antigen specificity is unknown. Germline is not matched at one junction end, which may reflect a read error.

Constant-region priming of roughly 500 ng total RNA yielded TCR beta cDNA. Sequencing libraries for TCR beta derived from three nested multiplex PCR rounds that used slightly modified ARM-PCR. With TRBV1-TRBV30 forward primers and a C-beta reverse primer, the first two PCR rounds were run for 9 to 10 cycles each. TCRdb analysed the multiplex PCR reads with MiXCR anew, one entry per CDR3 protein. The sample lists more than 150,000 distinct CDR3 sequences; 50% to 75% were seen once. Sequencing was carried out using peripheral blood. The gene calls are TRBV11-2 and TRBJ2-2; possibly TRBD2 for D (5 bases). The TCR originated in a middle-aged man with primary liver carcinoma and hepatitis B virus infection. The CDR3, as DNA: TGTGCCAGCAACCCTCACCTCGGGGAGTTGTTTTTT. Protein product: CASNPHLGELFF.